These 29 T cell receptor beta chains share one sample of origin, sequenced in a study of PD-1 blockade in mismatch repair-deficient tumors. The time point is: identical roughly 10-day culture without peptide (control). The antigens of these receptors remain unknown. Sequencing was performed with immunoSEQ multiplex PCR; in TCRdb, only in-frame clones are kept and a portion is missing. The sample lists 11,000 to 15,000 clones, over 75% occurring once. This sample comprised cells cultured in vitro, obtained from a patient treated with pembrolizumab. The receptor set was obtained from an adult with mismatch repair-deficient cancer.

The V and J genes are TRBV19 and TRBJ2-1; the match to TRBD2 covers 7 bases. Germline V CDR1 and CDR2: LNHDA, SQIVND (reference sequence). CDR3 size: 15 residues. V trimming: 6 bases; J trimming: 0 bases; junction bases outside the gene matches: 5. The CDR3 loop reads CASSPAGSSYNEQFF. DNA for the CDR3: TGTGCCAGTAGCCCAGCGGGAAGCTCCTACAATGAGCAGTTCTTC.

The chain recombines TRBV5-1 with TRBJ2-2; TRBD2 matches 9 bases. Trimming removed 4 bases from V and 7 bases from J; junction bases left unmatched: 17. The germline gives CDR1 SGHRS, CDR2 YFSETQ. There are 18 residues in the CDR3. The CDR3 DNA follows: TGCGCCAGCAGCCTACAACCCCGGGCGGGAGGGCCACACGGGGAGCTGTTTTTT. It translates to CASSLQPRAGGPHGELFF.

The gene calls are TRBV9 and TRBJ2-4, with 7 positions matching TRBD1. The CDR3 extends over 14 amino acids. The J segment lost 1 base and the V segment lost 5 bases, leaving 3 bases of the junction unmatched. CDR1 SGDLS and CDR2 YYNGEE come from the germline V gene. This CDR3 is CASSTDRAKNIQYF. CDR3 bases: TGTGCCAGCAGTACGGACAGGGCCAAAAACATTCAGTACTTC.

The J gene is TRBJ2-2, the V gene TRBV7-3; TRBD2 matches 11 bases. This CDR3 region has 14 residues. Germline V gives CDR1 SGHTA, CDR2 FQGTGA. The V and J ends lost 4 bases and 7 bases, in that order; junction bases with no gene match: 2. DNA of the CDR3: TGTGCCAGCAGCTCTAGCGGGAGGATCGGGGAGCTGTTTTTT. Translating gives CASSSSGRIGELFF.

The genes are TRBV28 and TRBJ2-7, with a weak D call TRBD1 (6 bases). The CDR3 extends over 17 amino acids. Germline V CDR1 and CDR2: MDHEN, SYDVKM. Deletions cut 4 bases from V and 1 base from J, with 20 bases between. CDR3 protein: CASSSPLSKTGSYEQYF. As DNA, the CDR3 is TGTGCCAGCAGTTCCCCCCTATCGAAGACAGGTTCCTACGAGCAGTACTTC.

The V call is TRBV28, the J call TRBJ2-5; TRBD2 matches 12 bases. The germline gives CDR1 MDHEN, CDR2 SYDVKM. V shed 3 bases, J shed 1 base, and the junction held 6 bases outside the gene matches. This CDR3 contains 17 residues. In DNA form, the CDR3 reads TGTGCCAGCAGTTTGGGAACTAGCGGGAGGCTCCAAGAGACCCAGTACTTC. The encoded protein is CASSLGTSGRLQETQYF.

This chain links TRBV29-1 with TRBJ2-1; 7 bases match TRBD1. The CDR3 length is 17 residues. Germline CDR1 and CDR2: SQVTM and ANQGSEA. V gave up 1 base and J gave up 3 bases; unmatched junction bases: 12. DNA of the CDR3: TGCAGCGTTGAAGGGACAGGCTGGCATAGCGACTACAATGAGCAGTTCTTC. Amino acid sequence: CSVEGTGWHSDYNEQFF.

This CDR3 is CASSLGQGFNTEAFF. CDR3 bases: TGCGCCAGCAGCTTGGGACAGGGCTTTAACACTGAAGCTTTCTTT. The genes are TRBV5-1 and TRBJ1-1, with 7 bases identical to TRBD1. Germline trimming cut 0 bases from V and 2 bases from J; bases unmatched to any gene: 4. CDR1 SGHRS and CDR2 YFSETQ come from the germline V gene. The CDR3 consists of 15 residues.

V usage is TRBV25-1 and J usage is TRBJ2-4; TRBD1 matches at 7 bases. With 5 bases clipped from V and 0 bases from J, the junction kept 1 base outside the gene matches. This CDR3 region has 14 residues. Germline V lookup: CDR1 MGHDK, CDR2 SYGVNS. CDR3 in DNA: TGTGCCAGCAGTCGGACAGGAGCCAAAAACATTCAGTACTTC. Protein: CASSRTGAKNIQYF. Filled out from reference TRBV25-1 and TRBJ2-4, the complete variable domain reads EADIYQTPRYLVIGTGKKITLECSQTMGHDKMYWYQQDPGMELHLIHYSYGVNSTEKGDLSSESTVSRIRTEHFPLTLESARPSHTSQYLCASSRTGAKNIQYFGAGTRLSVL.

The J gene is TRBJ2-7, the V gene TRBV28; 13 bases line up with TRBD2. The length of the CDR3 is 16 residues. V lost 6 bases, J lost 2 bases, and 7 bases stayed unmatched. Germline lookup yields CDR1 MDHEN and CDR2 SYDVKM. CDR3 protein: CASSSPGTSGTYEQYF. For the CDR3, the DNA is TGTGCCAGCAGCTCCCCAGGGACTAGCGGGACCTACGAGCAGTACTTC.

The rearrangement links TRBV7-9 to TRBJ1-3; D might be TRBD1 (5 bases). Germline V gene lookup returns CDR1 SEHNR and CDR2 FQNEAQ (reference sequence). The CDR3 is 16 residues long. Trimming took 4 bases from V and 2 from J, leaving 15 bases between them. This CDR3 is CASSWGLGATGNTIYF. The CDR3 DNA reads TGTGCCAGCAGCTGGGGGTTAGGGGCGACTGGAAACACCATATATTTT. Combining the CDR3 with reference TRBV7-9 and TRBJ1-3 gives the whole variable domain DTGVSQNPRHKITKRGQNVTFRCDPISEHNRLYWYRQTLGQGPEFLTYFQNEAQLEKSRLLSDRFSAERPKGSFSTLEIQRTEQGDSAMYLCASSWGLGATGNTIYFGEGSWLTVV.

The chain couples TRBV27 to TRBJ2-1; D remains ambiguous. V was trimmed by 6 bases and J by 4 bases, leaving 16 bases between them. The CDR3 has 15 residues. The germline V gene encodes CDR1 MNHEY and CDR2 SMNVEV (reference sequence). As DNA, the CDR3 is TGTGCCAGCAGGCCTCACAGCCAATCTTACAATGAGCAGTTCTTC. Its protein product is CASRPHSQSYNEQFF.

As DNA, the CDR3 is TGTGCCAGCAGCCAAGATCGGGTCCCTGACAGGGGGGTCGATAGCAATCAGCCCCAGCATTTT. Residues: CASSQDRVPDRGVDSNQPQHF. This chain links TRBV14 with TRBJ1-5; 9 bases agree with TRBD1. CDR1 and CDR2 (germline): SGHDN, FVKESK. V lost 0 bases, J lost 0 bases, and 15 bases stayed unmatched. The CDR3 length is 21 residues.

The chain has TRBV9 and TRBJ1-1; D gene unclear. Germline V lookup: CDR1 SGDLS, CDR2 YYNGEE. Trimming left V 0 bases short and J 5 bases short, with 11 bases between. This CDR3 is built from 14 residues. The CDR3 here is CASSVDYRGTEAFF. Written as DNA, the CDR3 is TGTGCCAGCAGCGTAGATTACCGGGGTACTGAAGCTTTCTTT.

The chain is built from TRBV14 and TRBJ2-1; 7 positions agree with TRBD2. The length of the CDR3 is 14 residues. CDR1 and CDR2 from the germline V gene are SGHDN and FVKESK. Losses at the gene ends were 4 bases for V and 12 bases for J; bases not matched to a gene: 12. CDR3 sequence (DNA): TGTGCCAGCAGCCTTCTCAAGCGGGACCGCCGGCAGTTCTTC. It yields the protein CASSLLKRDRRQFF.

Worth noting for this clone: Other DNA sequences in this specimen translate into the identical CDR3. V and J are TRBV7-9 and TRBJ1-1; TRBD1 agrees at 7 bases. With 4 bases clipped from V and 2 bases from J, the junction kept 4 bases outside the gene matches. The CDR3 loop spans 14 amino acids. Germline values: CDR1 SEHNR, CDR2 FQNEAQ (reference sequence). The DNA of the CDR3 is TGTGCCAGCAGCTGGACAGGTGCAAACACTGAAGCTTTCTTT. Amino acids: CASSWTGANTEAFF.

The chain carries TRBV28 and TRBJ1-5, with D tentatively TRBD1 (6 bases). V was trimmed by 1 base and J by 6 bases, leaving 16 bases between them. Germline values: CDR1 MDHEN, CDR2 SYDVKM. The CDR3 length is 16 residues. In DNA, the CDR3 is TGTGCCAGCAGTTTATCTACAGGGCTAGTGCGTCAGCCCCAGCATTTT. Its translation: CASSLSTGLVRQPQHF.

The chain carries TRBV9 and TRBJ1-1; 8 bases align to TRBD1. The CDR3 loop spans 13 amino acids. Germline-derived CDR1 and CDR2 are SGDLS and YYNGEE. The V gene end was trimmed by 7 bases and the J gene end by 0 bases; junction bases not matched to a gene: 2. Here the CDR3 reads CASRQGLNTEAFF. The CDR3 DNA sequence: TGTGCCAGCCGACAGGGGTTGAACACTGAAGCTTTCTTT.

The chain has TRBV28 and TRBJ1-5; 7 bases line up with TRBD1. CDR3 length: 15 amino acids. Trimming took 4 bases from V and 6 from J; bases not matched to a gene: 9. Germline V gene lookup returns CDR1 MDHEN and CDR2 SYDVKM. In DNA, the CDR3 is TGTGCCAGCAGTTCGTTAGGGGGCGCGACTCAGCCCCAGCATTTT. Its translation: CASSSLGGATQPQHF.

The CDR3 bases are TGTGCCAGCAGCTTAGGGCCCGGGGCTAGCGGGAACGATCCATATACGCAGTATTTT. This encodes CASSLGPGASGNDPYTQYF. The rearrangement uses TRBV11-2 and TRBJ2-3, with 9 bases aligning to TRBD2. Germline V gives CDR1 SGHAT, CDR2 FQNNGV. V lost 1 base, J lost 7 bases, and 18 bases stayed unmatched. This CDR3 comprises 19 residues.

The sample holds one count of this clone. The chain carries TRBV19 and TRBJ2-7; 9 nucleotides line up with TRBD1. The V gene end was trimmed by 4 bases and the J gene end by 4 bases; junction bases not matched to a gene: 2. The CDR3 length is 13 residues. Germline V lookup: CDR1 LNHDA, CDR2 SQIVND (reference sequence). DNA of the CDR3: TGTGCCAGTAGTAAGGGACAGGGATACGAGCAGTACTTC. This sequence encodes CASSKGQGYEQYF.

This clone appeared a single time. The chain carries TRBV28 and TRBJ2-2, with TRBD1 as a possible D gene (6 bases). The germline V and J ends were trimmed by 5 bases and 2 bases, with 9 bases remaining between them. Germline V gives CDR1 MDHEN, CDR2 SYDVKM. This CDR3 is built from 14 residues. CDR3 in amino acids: CASSLGGNTGELFF. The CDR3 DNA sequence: TGTGCCAGCAGTCTAGGGGGTAACACCGGGGAGCTGTTTTTT.

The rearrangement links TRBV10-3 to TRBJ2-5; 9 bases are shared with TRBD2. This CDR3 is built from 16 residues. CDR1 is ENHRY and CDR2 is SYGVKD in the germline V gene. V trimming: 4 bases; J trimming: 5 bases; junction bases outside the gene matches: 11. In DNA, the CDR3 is TGTGCCATCAGTGGGTCTCTAGCGGGAAAGGGGGAGACCCAGTACTTC. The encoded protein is CAISGSLAGKGETQYF.

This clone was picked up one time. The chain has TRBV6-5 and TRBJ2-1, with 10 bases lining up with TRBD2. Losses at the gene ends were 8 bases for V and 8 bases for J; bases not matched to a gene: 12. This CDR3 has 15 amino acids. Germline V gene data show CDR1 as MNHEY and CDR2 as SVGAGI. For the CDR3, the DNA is TGTGCCAGCGGATACCTAGCGGGAGACGGGGATGAGCAGTTCTTC. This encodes CASGYLAGDGDEQFF.

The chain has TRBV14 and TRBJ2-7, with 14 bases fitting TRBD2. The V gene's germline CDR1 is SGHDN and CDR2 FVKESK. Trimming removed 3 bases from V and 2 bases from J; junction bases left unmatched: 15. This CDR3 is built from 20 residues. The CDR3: CASSQGLLSLTSGRAYEQYF. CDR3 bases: TGTGCCAGCAGCCAGGGATTACTATCCTTGACTAGCGGGAGGGCCTACGAGCAGTACTTC.

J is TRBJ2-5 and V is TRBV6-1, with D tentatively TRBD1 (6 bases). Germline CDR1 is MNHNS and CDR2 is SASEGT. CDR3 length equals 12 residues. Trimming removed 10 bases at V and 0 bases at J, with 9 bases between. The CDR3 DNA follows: TGTGCCACCACAGGGTACCAAGAGACCCAGTACTTC. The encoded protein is CATTGYQETQYF.

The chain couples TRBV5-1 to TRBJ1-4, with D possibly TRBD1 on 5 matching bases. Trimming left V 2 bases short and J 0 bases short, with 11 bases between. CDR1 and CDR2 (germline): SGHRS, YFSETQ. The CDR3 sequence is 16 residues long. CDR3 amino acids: CASSLNTGATNEKLFF. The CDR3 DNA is TGCGCCAGCAGCTTAAACACAGGTGCAACTAATGAAAAACTGTTTTTT.

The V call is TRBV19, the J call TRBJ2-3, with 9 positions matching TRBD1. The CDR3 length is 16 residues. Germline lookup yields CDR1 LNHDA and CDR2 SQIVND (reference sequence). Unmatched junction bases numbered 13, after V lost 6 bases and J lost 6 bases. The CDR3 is CASSRRQGVNWDTQYF. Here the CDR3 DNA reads TGTGCCAGTAGCCGCCGACAGGGGGTGAATTGGGATACGCAGTATTTT.

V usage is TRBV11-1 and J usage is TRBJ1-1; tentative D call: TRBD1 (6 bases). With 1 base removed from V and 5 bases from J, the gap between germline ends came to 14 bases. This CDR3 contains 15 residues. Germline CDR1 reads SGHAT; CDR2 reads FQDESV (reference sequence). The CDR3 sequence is CASSLVAGARTEAFF. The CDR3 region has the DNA TGTGCCAGCAGCTTAGTCGCAGGGGCGAGGACTGAAGCTTTCTTT.